This entry lists 3 T cell receptor beta chains sequenced from one sample in a study of shared clonotypes between healthy human individuals. The repertoire was sequenced with immunoSEQ multiplex PCR; TCRdb's copy has only in-frame clones and lacks some. The sample lists under 2.5 million clones, around 93% occurring once. The sample consisted of naive CD4+ T cells from PBMCs. Subset noted: CD45RA+ positively selected. Receptor source: a man in his late teens or twenties in good health. Some clones in this sample may be carry-over from other donors' samples.

Regarding this clone: The identical CDR3 is also encoded by other nucleotide sequences in the sample. This chain connects TRBV2 to TRBJ2-7, with D hard to call. Germline V gives CDR1 SNHLY, CDR2 FYNNEI. V lost 6 bases and J lost 2, with 5 bases in between. The CDR3 extends over 11 amino acids. The CDR3 DNA sequence: TGTGCCAGCAGCCGTACCTACGAGCAGTACTTC. It yields the protein CASSRTYEQYF.

This chain links TRBV30 with TRBJ2-2; D is undetermined. The CDR3 sequence is 13 residues long. From germline, CDR1 is GTSNPN and CDR2 SVGIG (reference sequence). The germline V and J ends were trimmed by 2 bases and 2 bases, with 6 bases remaining between them. The CDR3 reads CAWSFSNTGELFF. The CDR3 DNA reads TGTGCCTGGAGTTTTTCCAACACCGGGGAGCTGTTTTTT.

This chain connects TRBV6-1 to TRBJ2-7; tentatively, D is TRBD2 (5 bases). The V gene lost 4 bases and the J gene lost 4 bases, with 23 bases spanning the gap. The CDR3 loop spans 17 amino acids. Germline lookup yields CDR1 MNHNS and CDR2 SASEGT. The CDR3 DNA reads TGTGCCAGCAGTGTACGATTCGTGGCTGGATCGGGATACGAGCAGTACTTC. Translation gives CASSVRFVAGSGYEQYF.